This T cell receptor (beta chain) was found in a study of blood T cell repertoires in COVID-19. Study summary: Acute-phase and convalescent COVID-19 samples originated in the United States, Italy and Spain.

TCRdb's table, derived via immunoSEQ multiplex PCR, lists solely in-frame clones and lacks some. This sample has tens of thousands of clones, with approximately 83% found just once. The CDR3 extends over 15 amino acids. Looked up from germline, CDR1 is LNHDA and CDR2 is SQIVND (reference sequence). The J segment lost 6 bases and the V segment lost 9 bases, leaving 14 bases of the junction unmatched. The sequenced material came from peripheral blood. The sequence derives from a human donor in a cohort sampled during active COVID-19. The chain links TRBV19 to TRBJ2-7, with 10 bases matching TRBD1. CDR3 region: CASDTGTGVSAEQYF. As DNA, the CDR3 is TGTGCCAGCGATACCGGGACAGGGGTTAGTGCCGAGCAGTACTTC.